One sample yielded the 17 T cell receptor beta chains listed below, sequenced in a study of T cell repertoires in cytomegalovirus infection. Antigen specificity for these receptors is unknown. TCRdb passed the reads through MiXCR, listing each CDR3 protein once. The table lists 640,000 or so distinct CDR3 sequences, around 32% of them singletons. The source was cultured PBMCs, collected from culture after CMV antigen stimulation. These receptors came from a human donor in good health (CMV status not recorded). Some clones in this sample may be carry-over from other donors' samples.

This chain uses TRBV2 with TRBJ2-3; D call uncertain. The CDR3 spans 12 residues. V was clipped by 3 bases and J by 4 bases, with 5 bases between them. Germline assignment: CDR1 SNHLY and CDR2 FYNNEI. The DNA of the CDR3 is TGTGCCAGCAGTGAGATCGCAGATACGCAGTATTTT. Translation gives CASSEIADTQYF.

This chain connects TRBV11-2 to TRBJ2-3; TRBD2 aligns across 12 bases. Germline trimming cut 3 bases from V and 0 bases from J; bases unmatched to any gene: 4. The V gene's germline CDR1 is SGHAT and CDR2 FQNNGV. The CDR3 has 17 amino acids. This CDR3 reads CASSFLAGGDSTDTQYF. Written as DNA, the CDR3 is TGTGCCAGCAGCTTTCTAGCGGGGGGGGATAGCACAGATACGCAGTATTTT.

This clonotype was counted a few times. The chain is built from TRBV6-1 and TRBJ2-7; D possibly corresponds to TRBD2 (6 bases). This CDR3 spans 15 amino acids. The germline CDR1 and CDR2 sequences are MNHNS and SASEGT. V was trimmed by 7 bases and J by 2 bases, leaving 18 bases between them. The CDR3 here is CASISTGLITYEQYF. The DNA for the CDR3 is TGTGCCAGCATCAGCACGGGACTCATCACCTACGAGCAGTACTTC.

The chain recombines TRBV7-9 with TRBJ2-3, with 12 positions matching TRBD2. Germline-derived CDR1 and CDR2 are SEHNR and FQNEAQ (reference sequence). There are 15 residues in the CDR3. V was clipped by 5 bases and J by 8 bases; unmatched bases: 8. The CDR3 DNA reads as TGTGCCAGCAGCCCGCTAGCGGGGGGGCCGGCTACGCAGTATTTT. Translation gives CASSPLAGGPATQYF.

This clonotype occurred a few times. The chain links TRBV3-1 to TRBJ1-1, with D perhaps TRBD1 (5 bases). The length of the CDR3 is 14 residues. V gave up 3 bases and J gave up 3 bases, with 11 bases separating them. CDR1 is LGHDT, CDR2 YNNKEL, per germline (reference sequence). The CDR3 DNA reads as TGTGCCAGCAGCCAGCCGGGGCCTTACACTGAAGCTTTCTTT. It yields the protein CASSQPGPYTEAFF.

There are a few counts of this clonotype. The V and J genes are TRBV20-1 and TRBJ1-2; D might be TRBD1 (6 bases). The V gene lost 5 bases and the J gene lost 2 bases, with 18 bases spanning the gap. The CDR3 loop spans 15 amino acids. Germline-derived CDR1 and CDR2 are DFQATT and SNEGSKA (reference sequence). CDR3 DNA sequence: TGCAGTGCTCCAAAAAAGGACAGCCCAAACTATGGCTACACCTTC. Protein product: CSAPKKDSPNYGYTF.

This chain connects TRBV18 to TRBJ2-2; D remains ambiguous. This CDR3 has 13 residues. Germline V gene sequence: CDR1 KGHSH, CDR2 LQKENI. With 5 bases removed from V and 5 bases from J, the gap between germline ends came to 9 bases. The CDR3, as DNA: TGTGCCAGCTCAGCCCAGTGGACCGGGGAGCTGTTTTTT. This translates into CASSAQWTGELFF.

This chain joins TRBV6-5 and TRBJ2-3, with D unclear. Trimming removed 6 bases from V and 3 bases from J, with 4 bases in between. Germline CDR1 is MNHEY and CDR2 is SVGAGI. There are 11 residues in the CDR3. The CDR3 region is CASRKTDTQYF. The CDR3 bases are TGTGCCAGCAGGAAAACAGATACGCAGTATTTT.

The V gene is TRBV5-6, the J gene TRBJ2-1; TRBD1 matches 7 bases. The CDR3 has 12 residues. The ends lost 8 bases at V and 7 bases at J; junction bases unmatched: 6. Germline values: CDR1 SGHDT, CDR2 YYEEEE. The CDR3 DNA is TGTGCCAGTGGGGGACAGATTAATGAGCAGTTCTTC. It is translated as CASGGQINEQFF.

V usage is TRBV6-5 and J usage is TRBJ2-2; 10 bases line up with TRBD1. The germline V gene encodes CDR1 MNHEY and CDR2 SVGAGI. Trimming removed 9 bases from V and 1 base from J; junction bases left unmatched: 5. The CDR3 covers 15 residues. The CDR3 loop is CASRWDRGNTGELFF. Written as DNA, the CDR3 is TGTGCCAGTCGTTGGGACAGGGGGAACACCGGGGAGCTGTTTTTT.

V gene TRBV2 combines with J gene TRBJ1-2; D perhaps matches TRBD1 (5 bases). Germline CDR1 reads SNHLY; CDR2 reads FYNNEI. Deletions cut 7 bases from V and 5 bases from J, with 20 bases between. This CDR3 contains 15 residues. Here the CDR3 reads CASTWPGDGSYGYTF. As DNA, the CDR3 is TGTGCCAGCACCTGGCCCGGGGACGGCTCGTATGGCTACACCTTC. Full variable domain (outside the CDR3, taken from reference TRBV2 and TRBJ1-2): EPEVTQTPSHQVTQMGQEVILRCVPISNHLYFYWYRQILGQKVEFLVSFYNNEISEKSEIFDDQFSVERPDGSNFTLKIRSTKLEDSAMYFCASTWPGDGSYGYTFGSGTRLTVV.

The V call is TRBV14, the J call TRBJ1-5; perhaps TRBD1 as D (6 bases). V lost 0 bases and J lost 2, with 14 bases in between. Germline V lookup: CDR1 SGHDN, CDR2 FVKESK. This CDR3 has 17 residues. The CDR3, as DNA: TGTGCCAGCAGCCAAGAGGCCCAGGGGAATGGCAATCAGCCCCAGCATTTT. Translation: CASSQEAQGNGNQPQHF.

The chain uses TRBV12-3 or TRBV12-4 and TRBJ1-1; 9 nucleotides match TRBD1. Germline trimming cut 5 bases from V and 3 bases from J; bases unmatched to any gene: 10. The CDR3 runs 16 residues. The CDR3 here is CASSPGDRTGDTEAFF. The CDR3, as DNA: TGTGCCAGCAGTCCGGGGGACAGGACAGGGGACACTGAAGCTTTCTTT.

The chain has TRBV7-2 and TRBJ2-7, with 12 bases aligning to TRBD1. In germline, CDR1 is SGHTA, CDR2 FQGNSA. V trimming: 5 bases; J trimming: 2 bases; junction bases outside the gene matches: 16. The CDR3 has 19 residues. The CDR3 spells CASSARHSPGQGATYEQYF. The CDR3 coding sequence is TGTGCCAGCAGCGCTAGGCATTCCCCGGGACAGGGGGCAACCTACGAGCAGTACTTC.

J is TRBJ2-7 and V is TRBV6-6; TRBD1 agrees at 9 bases. The CDR3 has 18 amino acids. Germline V gene lookup returns CDR1 MNHNY and CDR2 SVGAGI (reference sequence). J gave up 0 bases and V 7 bases, and 16 bases lay outside the gene matches. The CDR3 here is CASKGRDRDFVRSYEQYF. In nucleotides, the CDR3 is TGTGCCAGCAAAGGACGGGACAGGGATTTCGTACGCTCCTACGAGCAGTACTTC.

This clonotype was detected ten times or more. The chain is built from TRBV7-9 and TRBJ2-3; 8 bases are a match to TRBD1. Trimming cost V 5 bases and J 1 base; bases outside gene matches: 5. CDR1 SEHNR and CDR2 FQNEAQ come from the germline V gene (reference sequence). CDR3 length: 15 amino acids. The CDR3 DNA sequence: TGTGCCAGCAGCCCCACAGGGGGAGGCACAGATACGCAGTATTTT. Encoded protein: CASSPTGGGTDTQYF.

This clonotype was detected a few times. This sequence joins TRBV7-3 and TRBJ2-2; D not certain. The CDR3 loop spans 15 amino acids. Germline V gene data show CDR1 as SGHTA and CDR2 as FQGTGA. V lost 0 bases to trimming and J lost 6 bases, with 11 bases between them. The CDR3 is CASSLTSGRPGELFF. Written as DNA, the CDR3 is TGTGCCAGCAGCTTAACGTCAGGACGCCCCGGGGAGCTGTTTTTT.